There are many counts of the clone carrying this T cell receptor (beta chain). Its antigen is not identified. This sample was included in a study of response to subunit inactivated influenza vaccine. Notes on the study in general: That few new T cells are recruited by each seasonal influenza vaccination was the authors' suggestion.

MiXCR, run by TCRdb on the RT-PCR reads, gives a single entry per CDR3 protein. The profile shows roughly 170,000 distinct CDR3 sequences, approximately 8.7% of them singletons. The CDR3 extends over 14 amino acids. The V gene end was trimmed by 5 bases and the J gene end by 0 bases; junction bases not matched to a gene: 1. The rearrangement uses TRBV12-3 or TRBV12-4 and TRBJ1-3, with 7 bases identical to TRBD1. The source is a man between 45 and 60 years old who received an inactivated influenza vaccine. The input for sequencing was non-naive T cells sorted from PBMCs, taken on the day of vaccination. The CDR3 DNA reads TGTGCCAGCAGTCGGGACAGCTCTGGAAACACCATATATTTT. Encoded protein: CASSRDSSGNTIYF.